This T cell receptor beta chain was sequenced in a study of vaccination and CD4 T cells after COVID-19. V lost 1 base, J lost 0 bases, and 5 bases stayed unmatched. CDR3 size: 17 residues. The germline V gene encodes CDR1 SGHRS and CDR2 YFSETQ. Treatment specified: roughly nine-day PBMC culture with coronavirus spike peptide pools or control peptides (ViraFEST assay). Sequencing of DNA taken from cultured CD4+ T cells relied on the Oncomine TCR Beta short-read assay. TCRdb re-analysed the PCR reads in MiXCR, keeping a single row per CDR3 protein. This sample has about 5,900 distinct CDR3 sequences, with about 50% found just once. Concerning this clonotype: What it binds is unknown.

The chain recombines TRBV5-1 with TRBJ1-1; TRBD1 aligns across 11 bases. This TCR came from a human donor who had recovered from COVID-19. The specimen sequenced was CD4+ T cells from blood, cultured in vitro. The CDR3: CASSLRTGGFMNTEAFF. The CDR3 region has the DNA TGCGCCAGCAGCTTGAGGACAGGGGGCTTTATGAACACTGAAGCTTTCTTT.